A single sample is the source of the 5 T cell receptor beta chains below, sequenced in a study of shared clonotypes between healthy human individuals. Produced via immunoSEQ multiplex PCR; TCRdb's table is partial and in-frame only. The repertoire holds more than 2,000,000 clones, approximately 90% seen once, with 0.14% in the top ten. Sequenced input: naive CD4+ T cells sorted from blood. Subset noted: CD45RA+ positively selected. These receptors were taken from a man aged 18 to 30 in good health.

The chain has TRBV29-1 and TRBJ2-3; the D is unclear. CDR3 size: 14 residues. Germline assignment: CDR1 SQVTM and CDR2 ANQGSEA. With 7 bases removed from V and 2 bases from J, the gap between germline ends came to 16 bases. CDR3 sequence reads: CSAVGVAVTDTQYF. CDR3 bases: TGCAGCGCCGTAGGTGTTGCAGTCACAGATACGCAGTATTTT.

This rearrangement joins TRBV4-1 to TRBJ2-7; 8 bases are a match to TRBD2. CDR3 length: 16 amino acids. The germline gives CDR1 MGHRA, CDR2 YSYEKL. J gave up 0 bases and V 1 base, and 5 bases lay outside the gene matches. The CDR3 loop is CASSQVTSGSSYEQYF. CDR3 nucleotide sequence: TGCGCCAGCAGCCAAGTGACGAGCGGGAGCTCCTACGAGCAGTACTTC.

The chain has TRBV7-2 and TRBJ1-5; maybe TRBD1 (5 bases). The CDR3 extends over 13 amino acids. The V end was cut by 6 bases, the J end by 4 bases, with 10 bases between. CDR1 and CDR2 (germline): SGHTA, FQGNSA. CDR3 in DNA: TGTGCCAGCAGGCTGACAGAGAATCAGCCCCAGCATTTT. Its translation is CASRLTENQPQHF.

The chain links TRBV18 to TRBJ2-1, with TRBD2 matching 10 bases. Germline values: CDR1 KGHSH, CDR2 LQKENI. The CDR3 is made up of 15 amino acids. The junction had 6 bases not matched to a gene; V was cut back by 2 bases and J by 8 bases. The CDR3 loop reads CASSPFSGRADEQFF. The CDR3 coding sequence is TGTGCCAGCTCACCATTCAGCGGGAGGGCCGATGAGCAGTTCTTC.

Details on this clone: One end of the junction is discordant with germline, which a read error may explain. The chain employs TRBV20-1 and TRBJ1-2, with 7 bases matching TRBD1. The CDR3 has 10 amino acids. CDR1 is DFQATT and CDR2 is SNEGSKA in the germline V gene (reference sequence). CDR3 protein: CSVPDRRDYF. In nucleotides, the CDR3 is TGCAGTGTCCCGGACAGGCGAGACTACTTC.